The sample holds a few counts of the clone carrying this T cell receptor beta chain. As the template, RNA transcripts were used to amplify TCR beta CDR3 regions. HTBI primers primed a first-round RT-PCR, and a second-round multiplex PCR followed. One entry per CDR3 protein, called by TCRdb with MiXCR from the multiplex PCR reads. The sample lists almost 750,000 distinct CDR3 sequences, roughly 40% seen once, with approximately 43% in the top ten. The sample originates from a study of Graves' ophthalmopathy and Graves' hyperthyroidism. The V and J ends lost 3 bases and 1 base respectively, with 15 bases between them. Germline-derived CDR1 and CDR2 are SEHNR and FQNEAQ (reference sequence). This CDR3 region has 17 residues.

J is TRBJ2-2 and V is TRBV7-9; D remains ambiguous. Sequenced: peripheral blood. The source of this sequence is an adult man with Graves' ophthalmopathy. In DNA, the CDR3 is TGTGCCAGCAGCTTGGCCATTATAGGTCGGAACACCGGGGAGCTGTTTTTT. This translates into CASSLAIIGRNTGELFF.